One sample yielded the 20 T cell receptor beta chains listed below, sequenced in a study of immune reconstitution after stem cell transplant in scleroderma (dated by TCRdb to the late 2010s). The receptor library was made with RT-PCR. The sample was run on an Illumina MiSeq. Using fastp at Q25 and MiXCR, TCRdb reprocessed the public reads and kept productive beta chains. One record per CDR3 amino acid sequence lists the most common genes and DNA. This sample holds under 2,500 distinct CDR3 sequences; approximately 11% were observed only once. The ten most abundant clones make up approximately 15% of the sample. The sample was gathered before or after autologous hematopoietic stem cell transplantation (not recorded which). These receptors were taken from a female donor with systemic sclerosis.

In its sample, this clonotype ranks as medium-sized (0.01 to 0.1%). The V call is TRBV19, the J call TRBJ1-1; D perhaps matches TRBD1 (6 bases). V dropped 7 bases and J dropped 1 base, with 13 bases sitting between them. The germline V gene encodes CDR1 LNHDA and CDR2 SQIVND (reference sequence). The CDR3 is made up of 14 amino acids. The CDR3, as DNA: TGTGCCAGTACCCGGGGGCCATGGAACACTGAAGCTTTCTTT. Its protein product is CASTRGPWNTEAFF. Supplemented by reference TRBV19 and TRBJ1-1, the full variable domain reads DGGITQSPKYLFRKEGQNVTLSCEQNLNHDAMYWYRQDPGQGLRLIYYSQIVNDFQKGDIAEGYSVSREKKESFPLTVTSAQKNPTAFYLCASTRGPWNTEAFFGQGTRLTVV.

By share of the sample, this clonotype is medium-sized. This rearrangement joins TRBV5-1 to TRBJ1-4; D not certain. Germline loops: CDR1 SGHRS, CDR2 YFSETQ. V lost 3 bases to trimming and J lost 0 bases, with 6 bases between them. The CDR3 is 14 amino acids. The CDR3 here is CASSSGTTNEKLFF. Written as DNA, the CDR3 is TGCGCCAGCAGCTCCGGGACAACTAATGAAAAACTGTTTTTT.

This clonotype is labeled large (0.1 to 1%). The CDR3 sequence is CASSLGGNTGELFF. CDR3 DNA sequence: TGTGCCAGCAGCTTAGGGGGGAACACCGGGGAGCTGTTTTTT. The chain combines TRBV7-2 with TRBJ2-2; D unclear. The V end was cut by 1 base, the J end by 1 base, with 4 bases between. The CDR3 contains 14 residues. Germline CDR1 SGHTA, CDR2 FQGNSA.

This clonotype is classed as large (0.1 to 1%). The J gene is TRBJ2-1, the V gene TRBV20-1, with 8 bases lining up with TRBD1. This CDR3 spans 16 amino acids. V shed 0 bases and J 5 bases; nucleotides not matched to a gene: 9. Germline assignment: CDR1 DFQATT and CDR2 SNEGSKA (reference sequence). CDR3 region: CSAREGGQGKNNEQFF. CDR3 DNA sequence: TGCAGTGCTAGAGAAGGAGGACAGGGAAAGAACAATGAGCAGTTCTTC.

This clonotype appeared a few times. The chain uses TRBV21-1 and TRBJ2-7; the D call TRBD1 from the table was never checked on the DNA. TRBV21-1 is a known pseudogene. The CDR3 extends over 20 amino acids. As DNA, the CDR3 is TGTGCCAGCAGCAAAGCGCCGGTAGACAGGGGCCCCCGGCGGTCCTACGAGCAGTACTTC. Its translation: CASSKAPVDRGPRRSYEQYF.

This clonotype was observed a handful of times. This chain uses TRBV6-6 with TRBJ2-2; D is undetermined. CDR1 is MNHNY, CDR2 SVGAGI, per germline (reference sequence). This CDR3 contains 15 residues. The ends were cut back, 6 bases at V and 2 bases at J, with 13 bases in the middle. CDR3: CASRSSHPNTGELFF. DNA for the CDR3: TGTGCCAGCAGGAGCAGCCACCCCAACACCGGGGAGCTGTTTTTT.

By proportion, this clonotype is medium-sized. The chain has TRBV20-1 and TRBJ1-5; 9 positions match TRBD1. This CDR3 comprises 14 residues. V dropped 6 bases and J dropped 5; count of bases not matched to a gene: 8. CDR1 is DFQATT and CDR2 is SNEGSKA in the germline V gene (reference sequence). CDR3 protein: CSAKTGGRDQPQHF. DNA of the CDR3: TGCAGTGCCAAAACAGGGGGCCGAGATCAGCCCCAGCATTTT.

This clonotype came up a few times. J is TRBJ1-1 and V is TRBV29-1; D call uncertain. The germline V gene has CDR1 SQVTM and CDR2 ANQGSEA. The V end was cut by 3 bases, the J end by 3 bases, with 8 bases between. The CDR3 covers 12 residues. The CDR3 coding sequence is TGCAGCGTTGAGGGGAGGGACACTGAAGCTTTCTTT. Translated, it gives CSVEGRDTEAFF. The entire variable domain, with the rest obtained from reference TRBV29-1 and TRBJ1-1, is as follows: SAVISQKPSRDICQRGTSLTIQCQVDSQVTMMFWYRQQPGQSLTLIATANQGSEATYESGFVIDKFPISRPNLTFSTLTVSNMSPEDSSIYLCSVEGRDTEAFFGQGTRLTVV.

As concerns this clonotype: A read error may explain this, as a much larger clone is one base away. This sequence joins TRBV7-6 and TRBJ2-1, with 11 bases lining up with TRBD2. Per the germline V gene, CDR1 is SGHVS and CDR2 is FNYEAQ. V trimming: 8 bases; J trimming: 1 base; junction bases outside the gene matches: 19. The CDR3 is 20 amino acids. The CDR3 DNA reads as TGTGCCAGCGGCCTTCTCTCTAGCGGGGGGACGTCGAGTTCCTACAATGAGCAGTTCTTC. Translated: CASGLLSSGGTSSSYNEQFF.

This clonotype is termed medium-sized. V usage is TRBV7-2 and J usage is TRBJ2-7; the D is unclear. The CDR3 covers 12 residues. Germline-derived CDR1 and CDR2 are SGHTA and FQGNSA. Trimming removed 1 base from V and 7 bases from J, with 8 bases in between. CDR3 nucleotide sequence: TGTGCCAGCAGCTTAGGAGATATGGAGCAGTACTTC. Protein: CASSLGDMEQYF.

This clonotype rates as medium-sized. V usage is TRBV30 and J usage is TRBJ1-1; 8 nucleotides agree with TRBD1. Germline CDR1 is GTSNPN and CDR2 is SVGIG (reference sequence). This CDR3 has 18 amino acids. The J segment lost 11 bases and the V segment lost 0 bases, leaving 23 bases of the junction unmatched. Written as DNA, the CDR3 is TGTGCCTGGAGTGTAACGCTCCGCCCCGGGACAGGAGGGCCTATGGCTTTCTTT. It yields the protein CAWSVTLRPGTGGPMAFF.

Relative to its sample, this clonotype is large. The chain recombines TRBV2 with TRBJ2-4; D ambiguous. Germline V gives CDR1 SNHLY, CDR2 FYNNEI. The CDR3 has 13 residues. The V and J ends lost 6 bases and 11 bases respectively, with 17 bases between them. The CDR3 region has the DNA TGTGCCAGCAGCTGGACCACCGAGGTCGTTCAGTACTTC. Translated: CASSWTTEVVQYF.

This clonotype is labeled as medium-sized. V and J are TRBV12-3 or TRBV12-4 and TRBJ2-1; 7 positions agree with TRBD1. The CDR3 is 16 residues long. The J segment lost 6 bases and the V segment lost 6 bases, leaving 14 bases of the junction unmatched. CDR3 protein: CASRIKGASGFNEQFF. The DNA of the CDR3 is TGTGCCAGCAGAATAAAGGGGGCGTCTGGGTTCAATGAGCAGTTCTTC.

This clonotype ranks as medium-sized. The genes are TRBV7-8 and TRBJ2-1, with D possibly being TRBD1 or TRBD2 (5 bases each). Trimming removed 1 base at V and 6 bases at J, with 16 bases between. The germline gives CDR1 SGHVS, CDR2 FQNEAQ. The CDR3 sequence is 16 residues long. Here the CDR3 reads CASSLGGIHVRNEQFF. DNA for the CDR3: TGTGCCAGCAGCTTAGGGGGGATCCACGTGCGCAATGAGCAGTTCTTC.

In its sample, this clonotype is medium-sized. The chain joins TRBV5-1 to TRBJ2-6; D perhaps matches TRBD2 (6 bases). The germline CDR1 and CDR2 sequences are SGHRS and YFSETQ. The CDR3 runs 19 residues. The V gene lost 4 bases and the J gene lost 0 bases, with 20 bases spanning the gap. The CDR3: CASSLGGTAKLSGANVLTF. CDR3 nucleotides: TGCGCCAGCAGCCTTGGGGGGACGGCAAAGCTCTCTGGGGCCAACGTCCTGACTTTC.

In its sample, this clonotype is medium-sized. This rearrangement joins TRBV5-1 to TRBJ2-2; 11 bases map to TRBD1. V lost 2 bases, J lost 7 bases, and 4 bases stayed unmatched. Germline V lookup: CDR1 SGHRS, CDR2 YFSETQ. CDR3 length: 15 residues. The CDR3 loop is CASSFGQGARGELFF. The CDR3, as DNA: TGCGCCAGCAGCTTCGGACAGGGGGCCCGCGGGGAGCTGTTTTTT.

The V call is TRBV24-1, the J call TRBJ2-5; no reliable D call. This CDR3 comprises 12 residues. Trimming removed 3 bases from V and 13 bases from J, with 14 bases in between. Germline CDR1 is KGHDR and CDR2 is SFDVKD. The CDR3 region has the DNA TGTGCCACCAGTGATGGATCCTGGGCTTGGTACTTC. It encodes CATSDGSWAWYF.

This clonotype qualifies as medium-sized. The gene calls are TRBV10-3 and TRBJ1-2; D is unclear. The CDR3 runs to 13 residues. Germline V gene lookup returns CDR1 ENHRY and CDR2 SYGVKD. Trimming stripped 8 bases from V and 4 bases from J, with 14 bases between. The CDR3 here is CAIGADAVYGYTF. The CDR3 DNA reads as TGTGCCATCGGTGCGGACGCGGTCTATGGCTACACCTTC.

In its sample, this clonotype was seen many times. The V and J genes are TRBV5-1 and TRBJ1-2; 10 bases fit TRBD1. Germline assignment: CDR1 SGHRS and CDR2 YFSETQ. The V gene end was trimmed by 4 bases and the J gene end by 4 bases; junction bases not matched to a gene: 10. This CDR3 is 16 amino acids long. The CDR3 reads CASSRDRGPTSYGYTF. For the CDR3, the DNA is TGCGCCAGCAGCCGGGACAGGGGCCCTACTAGCTATGGCTACACCTTC.

By share, this clonotype counts as medium-sized. The chain is built from TRBV7-6 and TRBJ2-3, with a possible D match to TRBD1 (6 bases). The CDR3 covers 16 residues. The germline V and J ends were trimmed by 5 bases and 1 base, with 16 bases remaining between them. From germline, CDR1 is SGHVS and CDR2 FNYEAQ. The CDR3 DNA reads TGTGCCAGCAGCGCAGGGGTGGGTTCCCGCACAGATACGCAGTATTTT. It specifies CASSAGVGSRTDTQYF.